The 7 T cell receptor beta chains in this list originate from one sample, sequenced in a study of PD-1 blockade in classical Hodgkin lymphoma. As to time point: cycle 4 day 1 (C4D1), after more than 5 weeks of nivolumab. Autologous stem cell transplantation was followed by relapse in every patient, and brentuximab vedotin exposure varied. Clones were sequenced by immunoSEQ multiplex PCR, and TCRdb holds only the in-frame ones, with some missing. The sample includes over 50,000 clones, nearly 90% of them seen just once. This specimen consisted of peripheral blood mononuclear cells (PBMCs), obtained before the fourth cycle of nivolumab. The receptors stem from a human donor with classical Hodgkin lymphoma.

The V call is TRBV5-1, the J call TRBJ2-4; 7 nucleotides align to TRBD1. Germline V gene lookup returns CDR1 SGHRS and CDR2 YFSETQ. The CDR3 totals 15 residues. V gave up 3 bases and J gave up 5 bases; unmatched junction bases: 8. The CDR3 DNA is TGCGCCAGCAGCTCCCCGACAGGGCTAGAAAACATTCAGTACTTC. Its protein is CASSSPTGLENIQYF.

This clone was counted between two and nine times. The chain combines TRBV9 with TRBJ2-3; 10 bases fit TRBD1. This CDR3 has 17 residues. Germline CDR1 reads SGDLS; CDR2 reads YYNGEE. Losses at the gene ends were 4 bases for V and 4 bases for J; bases not matched to a gene: 12. CDR3 bases: TGTGCCAGCAGCCCGAGGGGGACAGGGGCGAACGCAGATACGCAGTATTTT. This translates into CASSPRGTGANADTQYF.

V usage is TRBV18 and J usage is TRBJ1-1; D is uncertain. The CDR3 runs to 14 residues. The V end lost 0 bases, the J end lost 1 base, and 6 bases lay between the germline ends. Germline V gene lookup returns CDR1 KGHSH and CDR2 LQKENI. CDR3 sequence (DNA): TGTGCCAGCTCACCACCTGAGGGGAACACTGAAGCTTTCTTT. Protein sequence: CASSPPEGNTEAFF.

The chain links TRBV5-1 to TRBJ1-3; D call uncertain. Between the trimmed V and J ends, which lost 2 bases and 4 bases, there was a span of 10 bases. The CDR3 consists of 14 residues. Germline CDR1 SGHRS, CDR2 YFSETQ. CDR3 DNA: TGCGCCAGCAGCTTTGAAGGGCGCGGAAACACCATATATTTT. Translating it yields CASSFEGRGNTIYF.

The chain employs TRBV4-1 and TRBJ1-1; D is ambiguous. The V gene's germline CDR1 is MGHRA and CDR2 YSYEKL. The CDR3 is 15 amino acids. V dropped 5 bases and J dropped 4 bases, with 17 bases sitting between them. CDR3 sequence: CASSYGVTGSTEAFF. CDR3 nucleotide sequence: TGCGCCAGCAGCTACGGAGTCACCGGTAGCACTGAAGCTTTCTTT.

The rearrangement links TRBV7-9 to TRBJ2-3; 10 bases fit TRBD1. CDR3 size: 13 residues. Germline V gene lookup returns CDR1 SEHNR and CDR2 FQNEAQ (reference sequence). With V trimmed by 5 bases and J by 6 bases, 2 bases remained unmatched. The CDR3 is CASSVDRGDTQYF. The CDR3 nucleotides are TGTGCCAGCAGCGTGGACAGGGGGGATACGCAGTATTTT.

The chain is built from TRBV6-5 and TRBJ1-5; 8 nucleotides line up with TRBD1. CDR1 is MNHEY, CDR2 SVGAGI, per germline. The CDR3 totals 15 residues. The junction had 9 bases not matched to a gene; V was cut back by 6 bases and J by 5 bases. In nucleotides, the CDR3 is TGTGCCAGCAGACGCGCAGGGGGCCGAGATCAGCCCCAGCATTTT. It specifies CASRRAGGRDQPQHF.